This TCR beta chain was captured in a study of cytomegalovirus exposure and HLA in healthy donors. Findings of the study overall: The authors excluded some V segments, including TRBV6-2 and TRBV6-3, as indistinguishable. A later look showed TCR association rates differing by HLA locus, highest for DRB1 and lowest for HLA-C. Later analysis showed most CMV-associated TCR beta chains appearing HLA-restricted.

Comments on this clone: Its antigen is unknown.

J gave up 5 bases and V 8 bases, and 7 bases lay outside the gene matches. CDR1 is PRHDT and CDR2 is FYEKMQ in the germline V gene (reference sequence). The CDR3 has 13 residues. In the PCR, 60 Vbeta and 13 Jbeta primers were used. The repertoire was sequenced with immunoSEQ multiplex PCR; TCRdb's copy has only in-frame clones and lacks some. The sample yields about 58,000 clones, of which the top ten take up around 2.1%. Sequencing input: PBMCs. The sequence was obtained from a woman under 30 in good health and CMV-seronegative. The chain is built from TRBV13 and TRBJ2-7, with 9 bases matching TRBD1. The CDR3 coding sequence is TGTGCCAGCTCGCCGGGACAGGGCCACGAGCAGTACTTC. This codes for CASSPGQGHEQYF.